The 23 T cell receptor beta chains below were found in one sample sequenced in a study of T-cell reconstitution after alpha-beta-depleted transplantation in children. For TCRbeta, the library was prepared with unique molecular identifiers. MiXCR, run by TCRdb on the PCR reads, gives a single entry per CDR3 protein. The table includes about 420,000 distinct CDR3 sequences, roughly 16% detected once. Sample: PBMCs, mostly from graft donor cells, taken 360 days after TCRalphabeta/CD19-depleted stem cell transplant. Receptors were obtained from a boy younger than two who had a stem cell transplant for Wiskott-Aldrich syndrome, so the T cells may come from the graft donor.

The genes are TRBV7-9 and TRBJ1-1; 8 bases fit TRBD1. The CDR3 spans 16 residues. Germline V gene data show CDR1 as SEHNR and CDR2 as FQNEAQ (reference sequence). V was pared by 6 bases and J by 3 bases, with 12 bases of the junction left unmatched. CDR3 protein: CASSPDRGWSYTEAFF. CDR3 nucleotide sequence: TGTGCCAGCAGTCCCGACAGGGGTTGGTCGTACACTGAAGCTTTCTTT.

J is TRBJ2-7 and V is TRBV6-2 or TRBV6-3; no reliable D call. The CDR3 loop spans 17 amino acids. Trimming stripped 1 base from V and 0 bases from J, with 16 bases between. Looked up from germline, CDR1 is MNHEY and CDR2 is SVGEGT. CDR3 coding DNA: TGTGCCAGCAGTTACTACTTACCTCGGGCTAGCTCCTACGAGCAGTACTTC. Amino acids: CASSYYLPRASSYEQYF.

This clonotype was counted a few times. This chain uses TRBV20-1 with TRBJ2-1; a weak D match, TRBD1 (6 bases). The CDR3 spans 17 residues. V lost 0 bases and J 4 bases, leaving 19 bases between the germline ends. Germline lookup yields CDR1 DFQATT and CDR2 SNEGSKA (reference sequence). CDR3 amino acids: CSARDLGTWSGYNEQFF. For the CDR3, the DNA is TGCAGTGCTAGAGATCTGGGGACATGGTCGGGGTACAATGAGCAGTTCTTC.

This clonotype was counted between two and nine times. The chain has TRBV12-3 or TRBV12-4 and TRBJ1-1, with D perhaps matching TRBD1 (6 bases). Trimming left V 6 bases short and J 0 bases short, with 11 bases between. The CDR3 is 14 residues long. The CDR3 DNA follows: TGTGCCAGCAGACGACAGGAATTGAACACTGAAGCTTTCTTT. Its translation: CASRRQELNTEAFF.

The table lists this clonotype with many counts. The V and J genes are TRBV4-1 and TRBJ2-7; 8 positions match TRBD1. This CDR3 region has 15 residues. V shed 4 bases and J 0 bases; nucleotides not matched to a gene: 5. Germline CDR1 reads MGHRA; CDR2 reads YSYEKL. The CDR3 region is CASSPTGGISYEQYF. CDR3 nucleotides: TGCGCCAGCAGCCCAACAGGGGGGATCTCCTACGAGCAGTACTTC.

Only a few counts were recorded for this clonotype. The chain joins TRBV5-6 to TRBJ2-7; D unclear. Trimming took 1 base from V and 1 from J, leaving 9 bases between them. This CDR3 has 14 amino acids. Looked up from germline, CDR1 is SGHDT and CDR2 is YYEEEE. The CDR3 loop is CASSLFALSYEQYF. Here the CDR3 DNA reads TGTGCCAGCAGCTTGTTTGCTCTATCCTACGAGCAGTACTTC.

This clonotype has only a few counts. The rearrangement uses TRBV9 and TRBJ2-7; tentative D call: TRBD2 (5 bases). Germline assignment: CDR1 SGDLS and CDR2 YYNGEE. The length of the CDR3 is 14 residues. V lost 2 bases to trimming and J lost 0 bases, with 9 bases between them. CDR3 coding DNA: TGTGCCAGCAGCGTGAGTAGCGTCTCCTACGAGCAGTACTTC. Amino acid sequence: CASSVSSVSYEQYF.

This clonotype was observed once. The V call is TRBV4-1, the J call TRBJ2-7; D call uncertain. Germline V gene data show CDR1 as MGHRA and CDR2 as YSYEKL. V was pared by 3 bases and J by 0 bases, with 12 bases between. The length of the CDR3 is 15 residues. CDR3 nucleotides: TGCGCCAGCAGCCACCCGGCAGCAAGCTCCTACGAGCAGTACTTC. This translates into CASSHPAASSYEQYF.

This clonotype has more than one count but fewer than ten. V usage is TRBV7-2 and J usage is TRBJ2-2, with 8 bases fitting TRBD2. V lost 4 bases, J lost 1 base, and 5 bases stayed unmatched. Germline CDR1 and CDR2: SGHTA and FQGNSA. This CDR3 is built from 16 residues. The CDR3 DNA follows: TGTGCCAGCAGCTATCGACTAGCGCTGAACACCGGGGAGCTGTTTTTT. Translating it yields CASSYRLALNTGELFF.

The chain joins TRBV5-1 to TRBJ2-6, with D tentatively TRBD1 (6 bases). This CDR3 is 19 amino acids long. V was clipped by 5 bases and J by 1 base, with 22 bases between them. Per germline, CDR1 SGHRS and CDR2 YFSETQ. The CDR3 DNA follows: TGCGCCAGCAGATACGGGACACTGAATTTTTCGTCTGGGGCCAACGTCCTGACTTTC. Translating it yields CASRYGTLNFSSGANVLTF.

V usage is TRBV20-1 and J usage is TRBJ2-5, with D perhaps matching TRBD2 (7 bases). Germline V gene lookup returns CDR1 DFQATT and CDR2 SNEGSKA (reference sequence). Deletions cut 0 bases from V and 7 bases from J, with 12 bases between. The CDR3 loop spans 13 amino acids. This CDR3 reads CSARDQGGGTQYF. The CDR3 DNA reads TGCAGTGCTAGAGATCAGGGAGGGGGGACCCAGTACTTC.

CDR3 sequence reads: CASSLGQGRRNIQYF. For the CDR3, the DNA is TGTGCCAGCAGTCTAGGACAGGGGAGAAGAAACATTCAGTACTTC. The chain has TRBV12-3 or TRBV12-4 and TRBJ2-4; 9 nucleotides match TRBD1. V was pared by 5 bases and J by 6 bases, with 8 bases of the junction left unmatched. CDR3 length equals 15 residues.

The rearrangement uses TRBV11-2 and TRBJ2-5; 12 bases map to TRBD2. After removal of 5 bases from V and 0 bases from J, the junction contained 13 bases not matched to a gene. Germline-derived CDR1 and CDR2 are SGHAT and FQNNGV. The CDR3 has 19 amino acids. This CDR3 is CASSGEVLAGGGYQETQYF. The CDR3 region has the DNA TGTGCCAGCAGCGGAGAGGTGCTAGCGGGAGGGGGGTACCAAGAGACCCAGTACTTC.

The chain combines TRBV28 with TRBJ2-7; 10 nucleotides align to TRBD1. V trimming: 4 bases; J trimming: 0 bases; junction bases outside the gene matches: 12. This CDR3 is built from 18 residues. Germline values: CDR1 MDHEN, CDR2 SYDVKM. CDR3 nucleotide sequence: TGTGCCAGCAGTTCAAATTCGGGACAGGGGTCTTTCTCCTACGAGCAGTACTTC. Amino acids: CASSSNSGQGSFSYEQYF.

V usage is TRBV12-3 or TRBV12-4 and J usage is TRBJ2-7; weak D call: TRBD1 (6 bases). The CDR3 covers 16 residues. Trimming cost V 0 bases and J 0 bases, with 12 bases left between them. The CDR3 DNA sequence: TGTGCCAGCAGTTTAGCGCTGGGGACAAGCTCCTACGAGCAGTACTTC. It specifies CASSLALGTSSYEQYF.

This clonotype has only a few counts. Written as DNA, the CDR3 is TGTGCCAGCAGCTTTCCTCGGGGGCTCGGAGCGGGAGTCGGCGAGCAGTACTTC. Its translation is CASSFPRGLGAGVGEQYF. The V and J genes are TRBV11-1 and TRBJ2-7, with 8 bases matching TRBD2. V was pared by 3 bases and J by 6 bases, with 19 bases of the junction left unmatched. The CDR3 spans 18 residues. Germline V CDR1 and CDR2: SGHAT, FQDESV (reference sequence).

The V call is TRBV10-3, the J call TRBJ2-1; D might be TRBD2 (7 bases). Germline CDR1 reads ENHRY; CDR2 reads SYGVKD. The CDR3 totals 15 residues. Trimming removed 0 bases at V and 8 bases at J, with 14 bases between. CDR3 coding DNA: TGTGCCATCAGTGAGTCGGCGGAGGGGGGGGATGAGCAGTTCTTC. Its translation: CAISESAEGGDEQFF.

The chain links TRBV5-1 to TRBJ2-1; D may match TRBD1 or TRBD2 (5 bases each). Germline-derived CDR1 and CDR2 are SGHRS and YFSETQ. The CDR3 is 11 amino acids. Trimming removed 7 bases at V and 8 bases at J, with 10 bases between. Here the CDR3 reads CASRGPDEQFF. The CDR3 DNA is TGCGCCAGCCGGGGACCTGATGAGCAGTTCTTC.

The CDR3: CASSPPSGSSYEQYF. The CDR3 DNA reads as TGTGCCAGCAGCCCCCCTAGCGGGAGCTCCTACGAGCAGTACTTC. The V call is TRBV5-5, the J call TRBJ2-7; 10 bases are a match to TRBD2. V shed 4 bases, J shed 0 bases, and the junction held 4 bases outside the gene matches. Per the germline V gene, CDR1 is SGHKS and CDR2 is YYEKEE (reference sequence). The CDR3 is 15 amino acids.

This clonotype was counted only a few times. The chain links TRBV4-2 to TRBJ2-2, with TRBD2 as a possible D gene (5 bases). Per the germline V gene, CDR1 is LGHNA and CDR2 is YNFKEQ. The CDR3 length is 14 residues. V was clipped by 6 bases and J by 5 bases, with 13 bases between them. The CDR3 nucleotides are TGTGCCAGCAGGTTAGCGCGCTCAACCGGGGAGCTGTTTTTT. Translated, it gives CASRLARSTGELFF.

V usage is TRBV25-1 and J usage is TRBJ1-5; D is undetermined. CDR3 length: 14 amino acids. CDR1 is MGHDK, CDR2 SYGVNS, per germline. V was clipped by 4 bases and J by 0 bases, with 7 bases between them. The chain's CDR3 is CASSVGFSNQPQHF. The CDR3 region has the DNA TGTGCCAGCAGTGTCGGTTTTAGCAATCAGCCCCAGCATTTT.

This clonotype was seen more than once but under ten times. The rearrangement uses TRBV7-9 and TRBJ2-5; 7 bases map to TRBD1. Losses at the gene ends were 2 bases for V and 2 bases for J; bases not matched to a gene: 14. The CDR3 is 18 amino acids. Germline CDR1 reads SEHNR; CDR2 reads FQNEAQ (reference sequence). The CDR3, as DNA: TGTGCCAGCAGCTTATATGGAAGAAGGACAGGTGTGCAAGAGACCCAGTACTTC. This codes for CASSLYGRRTGVQETQYF. The entire variable domain, with the rest obtained from reference TRBV7-9 and TRBJ2-5, is as follows: DTGVSQNPRHKITKRGQNVTFRCDPISEHNRLYWYRQTLGQGPEFLTYFQNEAQLEKSRLLSDRFSAERPKGSFSTLEIQRTEQGDSAMYLCASSLYGRRTGVQETQYFGPGTRLLVL.

This clonotype was observed at least ten times. The chain employs TRBV10-3 and TRBJ2-3, with TRBD2 identical over 7 bases. The CDR3 is 14 residues long. In germline, CDR1 is ENHRY, CDR2 SYGVKD. Unmatched junction bases numbered 6, after V lost 7 bases and J lost 2 bases. CDR3 DNA: TGTGCCATCAAGACCGGGGGGACCACAGATACGCAGTATTTT. It translates to CAIKTGGTTDTQYF.